This T cell receptor (beta chain) was documented in a study of sequential checkpoint blockade in melanoma. Study details: After nivolumab or ipilimumab alone, about two dozen patients had week-13 rebiopsies.

The treatment: randomized to nivolumab then ipilimumab (arm A) or the reverse (arm B). General observations from the study: Tumor T-cell fraction and clonality correlated with PD-L1 and CD8+ counts.

Looked up from germline, CDR1 is MNHGY and CDR2 is SAAAGT. The junction had 3 bases not matched to a gene; V was cut back by 3 bases and J by 7 bases. The CDR3 has 14 residues. This clone has at least ten counts. The antigen remains undetermined. Clones were sequenced by immunoSEQ multiplex PCR, and TCRdb holds only the in-frame ones, with some missing. The repertoire holds about 11,000 clones, with more than 25% as singletons. V and J are TRBV6-8 and TRBJ1-6, with 7 bases matching TRBD1. The sequences come from tumor tissue (inferred from file names), collected from a patient given nivolumab and ipilimumab in sequence. The receptor was derived from a human donor with melanoma. The CDR3 DNA follows: TGTGCCAGCAGTTATCAGGGGGGGAATTCACCCCTCCACTTT. It yields the protein CASSYQGGNSPLHF.